The rows below give T cell receptor beta chains drawn from one sample of a study of T cells after yellow fever vaccination. TCRdb recomputed calls from the 5' RACE reads with MiXCR, one row per CDR3 protein. Counted here are some 350,000 distinct CDR3 sequences, around 3.9% occurring once; the ten biggest clones make up 24%. Material: PBMCs, obtained 5 days after the yellow fever booster vaccination. The origin of the receptors is a man between 18 and 29 years old who received the YFV17D yellow fever vaccine. The CDR3 runs from the conserved cysteine through the conserved F or W. D genes are given only for firm matches. Only some rows state a clone size, as once, few, many or a class for expanded clones.

>-|TRBJ1-1|TRBV3-1|few
CASSQGATGTEAFF
TGTGCCAGCAGCCAAGGGGCCACGGGCACTGAAGCTTTCTTT
>TRBD2|TRBJ2-5|TRBV20-1|few
CSATPPQRGGETQYF
TGCAGTGCTACGCCCCCCCAGCGGGGGGGAGAGACCCAGTACTTC
>-|TRBJ1-6|TRBV14|few
CASSQDRGGSPLHF
TGTGCCAGCAGCCAAGATCGAGGGGGATCACCCCTCCACTTT
>TRBD2|TRBJ2-3|TRBV18|-
CASSPRASGATDTQYF
TGTGCCAGCTCACCAAGGGCTAGCGGGGCCACAGATACGCAGTATTTT
>-|TRBJ2-7|TRBV7-2|few
CASSPQTGVSYEQYF
TGTGCCAGCAGCCCCCAAACGGGCGTATCCTACGAGCAGTACTTC
>TRBD1|TRBJ2-5|TRBV10-3|many
CAISRTGEETQYF
TGTGCCATCAGCAGGACAGGAGAAGAGACCCAGTACTTC
>-|TRBJ1-1|TRBV10-3|many
CAIFGGPMNTEAFF
TGTGCCATCTTCGGGGGGCCGATGAACACTGAAGCTTTCTTT
>-|TRBJ2-1|TRBV4-1|-
CASSQENRNNEQFF
TGCGCCAGCAGCCAAGAAAACAGAAACAATGAGCAGTTCTTC
>-|TRBJ1-2|TRBV12-3/TRBV12-4|-
CASSFLGTLGYGYTF
TGTGCCAGCAGTTTCCTCGGGACCCTGGGCTATGGCTACACCTTC
>TRBD1|TRBJ2-1|TRBV12-3/TRBV12-4|many
CASTLTGGPWNEQFF
TGTGCCAGCACCTTGACAGGGGGCCCTTGGAATGAGCAGTTCTTC
>-|TRBJ2-2|TRBV7-2|few
CASSLGEGAGGELFF
TGTGCCAGCAGCCTAGGGGAGGGGGCTGGCGGGGAGCTGTTTTTT
>-|TRBJ2-3|TRBV7-9|few
CASSLAVRTDTQYF
TGTGCCAGCAGCTTAGCAGTACGCACAGATACGCAGTATTTT
>-|TRBJ1-3|TRBV15|-
CATSRESGAGNTIYF
TGTGCCACCAGCAGAGAATCAGGGGCTGGAAACACCATATATTTT
>-|TRBJ2-1|TRBV20-1|many
CSASPSLDEQFF
TGCAGTGCTAGTCCAAGCCTCGACGAGCAGTTCTTC
>-|TRBJ1-1|TRBV7-3|many
CASGSSGTSEAFF
TGTGCCAGCGGCTCCTCAGGGACTTCTGAAGCTTTCTTT
>TRBD1|TRBJ2-1|TRBV20-1|few
CSARDRGLNEQFF
TGCAGTGCCCGAGACAGGGGGCTGAATGAGCAGTTCTTC
>TRBD1|TRBJ2-5|TRBV4-1|many
CASSPQGDQETQYF
TGCGCCAGCAGCCCACAGGGGGATCAAGAGACCCAGTACTTC
>-|TRBJ2-7|TRBV18|few
CASSPGMSSYEQYF
TGTGCCAGCTCACCTGGGATGAGCTCCTACGAGCAGTACTTC
>TRBD1|TRBJ2-3|TRBV5-4|-
CASSFGQVATDTQYF
TGTGCCAGCAGCTTCGGACAGGTGGCCACAGATACGCAGTATTTT
>-|TRBJ2-5|TRBV7-8|-
CASGWLGLRETQYF
TGTGCCAGCGGATGGTTGGGGCTCCGGGAGACCCAGTACTTC
>-|TRBJ2-3|TRBV9|-
CASSVGSDWATDTQYF
TGTGCCAGCAGCGTAGGGTCCGATTGGGCCACAGATACGCAGTATTTT
>-|TRBJ1-2|TRBV28|-
CASTPGRAYGYTF
TGTGCCAGCACCCCGGGCAGGGCCTATGGCTACACCTTC
>-|TRBJ2-1|TRBV12-3/TRBV12-4|-
CASSLVPTINEQFF
TGTGCCAGCAGTTTAGTCCCAACGATCAATGAGCAGTTCTTC
>-|TRBJ1-5|TRBV6-5|few
CASSYSGRGNQPQHF
TGTGCCAGCAGTTACTCGGGTCGAGGGAATCAGCCCCAGCATTTT
>-|TRBJ1-2|TRBV20-1|-
CSARDGIAYGYTF
TGCAGTGCTAGAGATGGGATCGCCTATGGCTACACCTTC
>-|TRBJ2-7|TRBV20-1|-
CSASKAGEQYF
TGCAGTGCTTCGAAAGCCGGCGAGCAGTACTTC
>-|TRBJ2-1|TRBV6-2/TRBV6-3|-
CASSPRDWYNEQFF
TGTGCCAGCAGTCCCCGGGACTGGTACAATGAGCAGTTCTTC
>-|TRBJ2-6|TRBV5-6|few
CASSLGHTGANVLTF
TGTGCCAGCAGCTTGGGACATACAGGGGCCAACGTCCTGACTTTC
>-|TRBJ2-7|TRBV5-1|-
CASSWAPNYEQYF
TGCGCCAGCAGCTGGGCCCCTAACTACGAGCAGTACTTC
>-|TRBJ2-2|TRBV20-1|few
CSARGQMNTGELFF
TGCAGTGCTAGAGGACAGATGAACACCGGGGAGCTGTTTTTT
>-|TRBJ2-3|TRBV4-3|many
CASSQDVGFTQYF
TGCGCCAGCAGCCAAGATGTGGGTTTTACGCAGTATTTT
>TRBD1|TRBJ2-7|TRBV4-3|-
CASSQDGTGGYEQYF
TGCGCCAGCAGCCAAGACGGGACAGGGGGCTACGAGCAGTACTTC
>-|TRBJ2-6|TRBV20-1|few
CSAEGSASGANVLTF
TGCAGTGCGGAAGGGTCCGCCTCTGGGGCCAACGTCCTGACTTTC
>TRBD2|TRBJ2-5|TRBV4-1|-
CASSPRGSGEQETQYF
TGCGCCAGCAGCCCCCGGGGTAGCGGGGAACAAGAGACCCAGTACTTC
>TRBD2|TRBJ2-2|TRBV4-1|many
CASSQVGLAVGELFF
TGCGCCAGCAGCCAAGTCGGGCTAGCGGTCGGGGAGCTGTTTTTT
>-|TRBJ1-1|TRBV20-1|many
CSARDQIEAFF
TGCAGTGCTAGAGATCAAATCGAAGCTTTCTTT
>TRBD2|TRBJ2-1|TRBV5-4|few
CASSWGLALNEQFF
TGTGCCAGCAGCTGGGGACTAGCTTTAAATGAGCAGTTCTTC
>-|TRBJ2-5|TRBV6-1|many
CASSGLQQETQYF
TGTGCCAGCAGTGGCTTACAACAAGAGACCCAGTACTTC
>TRBD1|TRBJ2-3|TRBV29-1|-
CSVRHRGKDTQYF
TGCAGCGTCCGACACAGGGGGAAGGATACGCAGTATTTT
>-|TRBJ1-5|TRBV4-2|few
CASRLLLGVDQPQHF
TGTGCCAGCCGATTGTTACTTGGGGTGGATCAGCCCCAGCATTTT
>-|TRBJ2-1|TRBV4-1|many
CASSPFSSTYNEQFF
TGCGCCAGCAGCCCATTTTCGTCTACCTACAATGAGCAGTTCTTC
>-|TRBJ1-2|TRBV12-3/TRBV12-4|many
CASSEGTYGYTF
TGTGCCAGCTCGGAAGGAACTTATGGCTACACCTTC
>-|TRBJ1-1|TRBV5-1|-
CASSSGVQNTEAFF
TGCGCCAGCAGCTCTGGGGTCCAGAACACTGAAGCTTTCTTT